This T cell receptor beta chain comes out of a study of blood T cell repertoires in COVID-19. Original methodology: Reference gene primer amplification in the assay estimated nucleated cell counts. TCRdb's table, derived via immunoSEQ multiplex PCR, lists solely in-frame clones and lacks some. That table is the source of V, J and clone size, and D and trimming were worked out from the DNA. Of 160,000 or so clones listed, approximately 84% are singletons. Trimming took 6 bases from V and 5 from J, leaving 8 bases between them. The CDR3 spans 13 residues. Participant age was roughly 18 to 100 years, and participants resided in fewer than 30 US areas. Participants' own reports of clinical history determined their cohort assignment.

The sequencing sample was made of PBMCs or T cells enriched from blood (not recorded which). This receptor was obtained from a human donor with acute COVID-19. The donor label of this sample is uncertain. The genes are TRBV12-3 or TRBV12-4 and TRBJ1-6, with D possibly TRBD1 on 5 matching bases. CDR3 coding DNA: TGTGCCAGCAGCCCAGGGAATAATTCACCCCTCCACTTT. Its protein product is CASSPGNNSPLHF.